Below are 18 T cell receptor beta chains sequenced from a single sample in a study of OX40 agonist ivuxolimab in advanced cancers. Assay: immunoSEQ multiplex PCR; the TCRdb copy retains only in-frame clones and omits some. This sample has some 34,000 clones; 78% occur once, and the top ten carry 9.5% to 15%. The sequences come from CD4+ or CD8+ T cells sorted from blood, collected in a trial of the OX40 agonist ivuxolimab. The receptor set was obtained from an adult with an advanced solid tumor such as melanoma, head and neck, liver or kidney cancer.

This chain links TRBV7-6 with TRBJ2-2, with 7 bases fitting TRBD2. This CDR3 comprises 16 residues. V was pared by 1 base and J by 4 bases, with 6 bases of the junction left unmatched. Per germline, CDR1 SGHVS and CDR2 FNYEAQ. In DNA form, the CDR3 reads TGTGCCAGCAGCTTAGATCCGGGGGGATTCACCGGGGAGCTGTTTTTT. Residues: CASSLDPGGFTGELFF.

This chain joins TRBV6-1 and TRBJ2-1; D assignment may be TRBD1 or TRBD2 (5 bases each). CDR3 length: 18 residues. V was cut by 4 bases and J by 6 bases, with 25 bases left in between. In germline, CDR1 is MNHNS, CDR2 SASEGT. The CDR3 is CASSVYELRRTRANEQFF. CDR3 nucleotide sequence: TGTGCCAGCAGTGTTTATGAACTCCGGAGGACCAGGGCCAATGAGCAGTTCTTC.

This clone was recorded only once. The genes are TRBV19 and TRBJ2-2, with TRBD1 matching over 8 bases. Germline CDR1 LNHDA, CDR2 SQIVND (reference sequence). The CDR3 length is 14 residues. With 6 bases clipped from V and 3 bases from J, the junction kept 3 bases outside the gene matches. CDR3 sequence (DNA): TGTGCCAGTAGGGACAGGGCGGACACCGGGGAGCTGTTTTTT. Protein sequence: CASRDRADTGELFF.

The V gene is TRBV9, the J gene TRBJ2-1, with 10 bases lining up with TRBD2. Per the germline V gene, CDR1 is SGDLS and CDR2 is YYNGEE. V lost 0 bases and J lost 6; bases outside the gene matches: 12. This CDR3 spans 18 amino acids. CDR3 bases: TGTGCCAGCAGCGTAGCTAGCGGGAGAGGAGAGTTTGGCAATGAGCAGTTCTTC. It encodes CASSVASGRGEFGNEQFF. Combining the CDR3 with reference TRBV9 and TRBJ2-1 gives the whole variable domain DSGVTQTPKHLITATGQRVTLRCSPRSGDLSVYWYQQSLDQGLQFLIQYYNGEERAKGNILERFSAQQFPDLHSELNLSSLELGDSALYFCASSVASGRGEFGNEQFFGPGTRLTVL.

The rearrangement links TRBV7-3 to TRBJ2-1; the match to TRBD2 covers 9 bases. The CDR3 runs to 15 residues. V was pared by 5 bases and J by 2 bases, with 4 bases of the junction left unmatched. Germline CDR1 SGHTA, CDR2 FQGTGA. This CDR3 is CASSATSGTYNEQFF. The DNA for the CDR3 is TGTGCCAGCAGCGCGACTAGCGGTACCTACAATGAGCAGTTCTTC.

The rearrangement links TRBV6-1 to TRBJ1-2, with D unclear. CDR3 size: 15 residues. V was pared by 6 bases and J by 0 bases, with 14 bases between. Per germline, CDR1 MNHNS and CDR2 SASEGT. The CDR3: CASRGSRFTNYGYTF. CDR3 nucleotides: TGTGCCAGCAGGGGCTCGCGATTCACTAACTATGGCTACACCTTC.

The genes are TRBV7-6 and TRBJ1-6; 9 positions agree with TRBD1. Per germline, CDR1 SGHVS and CDR2 FNYEAQ. Trimming took 5 bases from V and 4 from J; bases not matched to a gene: 3. The CDR3 is made up of 15 amino acids. CDR3 nucleotide sequence: TGTGCCAGCAGCCAGGGACAGGGATATAATTCACCCCTCCACTTT. It encodes CASSQGQGYNSPLHF.

J is TRBJ1-3 and V is TRBV4-1; no firm D call. Per the germline V gene, CDR1 is MGHRA and CDR2 is YSYEKL. This CDR3 has 15 residues. Between the trimmed V and J ends, which lost 0 bases and 0 bases, there was a span of 6 bases. The CDR3 spells CASSQDSSSGNTIYF. DNA of the CDR3: TGCGCCAGCAGCCAAGATTCAAGCTCTGGAAACACCATATATTTT.

This chain uses TRBV28 with TRBJ1-3; no reliable D call. The V gene's germline CDR1 is MDHEN and CDR2 SYDVKM. The CDR3 runs to 15 residues. V lost 3 bases, J lost 1 base, and 10 bases lay in between. CDR3 DNA sequence: TGTGCCAGCAGTTTTGATTCGGAGTCTGGAAACACCATATATTTT. Protein sequence: CASSFDSESGNTIYF.

The chain joins TRBV30 to TRBJ1-1; perhaps TRBD1 as D (5 bases). The germline V gene has CDR1 GTSNPN and CDR2 SVGIG (reference sequence). This CDR3 has 14 residues. The ends were cut back, 4 bases at V and 6 bases at J, with 18 bases in the middle. The CDR3 loop is CAWNPGLADAEAFF. CDR3 nucleotides: TGTGCCTGGAATCCGGGACTGGCAGACGCTGAAGCTTTCTTT.

This clone was detected a few times. V and J are TRBV5-4 and TRBJ2-5, with D uncertain. Germline CDR1 is SGHNT and CDR2 is YYREEE (reference sequence). The V and J ends lost 4 bases and 10 bases respectively, with 17 bases between them. The CDR3 is 13 residues long. CDR3 residues: CASSPTHGRIQYF. The CDR3, as DNA: TGTGCCAGCAGCCCCACCCACGGAAGGATCCAGTACTTC. The full variable domain, completed using reference TRBV5-4 and TRBJ2-5, is ETGVTQSPTHLIKTRGQQVTLRCSSQSGHNTVSWYQQALGQGPQFIFQYYREEENGRGNFPPRFSGLQFPNYSSELNVNALELDDSALYLCASSPTHGRIQYFGPGTRLLVL.

CDR3 coding DNA: TGCGCCAGCAGCTTGGTCGGGGGGTCAGGAGAGACCCAGTACTTC. It translates to CASSLVGGSGETQYF. The chain has TRBV5-1 and TRBJ2-5; 7 bases align to TRBD2. Germline CDR1 reads SGHRS; CDR2 reads YFSETQ. V was clipped by 0 bases and J by 4 bases; unmatched bases: 6. The CDR3 is made up of 15 amino acids.

The chain has TRBV7-8 and TRBJ1-4; 8 bases agree with TRBD1. Germline trimming cut 1 base from V and 8 bases from J; bases unmatched to any gene: 9. This CDR3 has 16 residues. Per the germline V gene, CDR1 is SGHVS and CDR2 is FQNEAQ. CDR3 in DNA: TGTGCCAGCAGCTTAGGATTTCAGGGGGCGAGAGAAAAACTGTTTTTT. This encodes CASSLGFQGAREKLFF.

CDR3 loop: CASRRTGGEETQYF. CDR3 nucleotides: TGTGCCAGCAGGCGGACAGGGGGTGAAGAGACCCAGTACTTC. The chain is built from TRBV2 and TRBJ2-5, with 10 bases fitting TRBD1. The CDR3 is 14 residues long. With 6 bases clipped from V and 3 bases from J, the junction kept 4 bases outside the gene matches. In germline, CDR1 is SNHLY, CDR2 FYNNEI.

Here the CDR3 DNA reads TGTGCCAGCAGTTTAAGGGCGAGGAACACTGAAGCTTTCTTT. Translation: CASSLRARNTEAFF. V and J are TRBV27 and TRBJ1-1; D ambiguous. CDR3 length: 14 residues. Germline assignment: CDR1 MNHEY and CDR2 SMNVEV (reference sequence). V was trimmed by 2 bases and J by 1 base, leaving 8 bases between them.

This chain connects TRBV18 to TRBJ1-2; a weak D match, TRBD1 (6 bases). The CDR3 is 13 amino acids. Trimming pared 4 bases from V and 5 bases from J, leaving 11 bases between. The germline CDR1 and CDR2 sequences are KGHSH and LQKENI. As DNA, the CDR3 is TGTGCCAGCTCACTACAGGGTGGGTATGGCTACACCTTC. Amino acids: CASSLQGGYGYTF.

This chain connects TRBV2 to TRBJ2-7; TRBD1 matches 8 bases. Germline values: CDR1 SNHLY, CDR2 FYNNEI. This CDR3 has 16 residues. Trimming at V came to 4 bases and at J to 4 bases, leaving 12 bases not matched to a gene. CDR3 sequence reads: CASSARLNRGMYEQYF. CDR3 in DNA: TGTGCCAGCAGTGCACGATTAAACAGGGGGATGTACGAGCAGTACTTC.

The chain joins TRBV6-5 to TRBJ1-2; D unclear. The germline gives CDR1 MNHEY, CDR2 SVGAGI. V shed 2 bases and J shed 4 bases, with 14 bases lying between them. The CDR3 extends over 15 amino acids. The CDR3 region is CASSYDGSLGYGYTF. The DNA for the CDR3 is TGTGCCAGCAGTTACGACGGGTCTCTGGGCTATGGCTACACCTTC.